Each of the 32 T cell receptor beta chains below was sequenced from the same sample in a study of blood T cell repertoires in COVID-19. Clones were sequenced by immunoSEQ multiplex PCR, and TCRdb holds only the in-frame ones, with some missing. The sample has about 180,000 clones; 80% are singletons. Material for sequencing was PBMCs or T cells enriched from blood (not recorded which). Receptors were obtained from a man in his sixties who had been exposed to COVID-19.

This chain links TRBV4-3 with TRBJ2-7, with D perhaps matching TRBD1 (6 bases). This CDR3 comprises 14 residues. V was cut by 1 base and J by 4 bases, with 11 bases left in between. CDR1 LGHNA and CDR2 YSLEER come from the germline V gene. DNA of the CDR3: TGCGCCAGCAGCCAAGGTCCCAGGGGTTACGAGCAGTACTTC. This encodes CASSQGPRGYEQYF.

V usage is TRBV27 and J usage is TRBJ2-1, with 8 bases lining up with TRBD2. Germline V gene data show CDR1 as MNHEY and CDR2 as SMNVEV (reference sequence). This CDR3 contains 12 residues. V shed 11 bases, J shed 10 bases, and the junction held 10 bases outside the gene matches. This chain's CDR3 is CASHQREWEQFF. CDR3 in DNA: TGTGCCTCCCACCAGCGGGAGTGGGAGCAGTTCTTC.

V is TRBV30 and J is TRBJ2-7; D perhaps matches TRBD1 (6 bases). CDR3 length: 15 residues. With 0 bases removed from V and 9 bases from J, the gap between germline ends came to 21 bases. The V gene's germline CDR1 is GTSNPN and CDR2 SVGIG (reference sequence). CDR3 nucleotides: TGTGCCTGGAGTGTGCTTCAGGGGCCGGCAGAAGTGCAGTACTTC. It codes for CAWSVLQGPAEVQYF.

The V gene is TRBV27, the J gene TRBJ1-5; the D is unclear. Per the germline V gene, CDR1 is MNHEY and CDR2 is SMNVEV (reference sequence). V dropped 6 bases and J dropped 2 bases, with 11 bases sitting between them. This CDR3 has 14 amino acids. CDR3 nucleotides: TGTGCCAGCAGCCCCGTGGGCCGCAATCAGCCCCAGCATTTT. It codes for CASSPVGRNQPQHF.

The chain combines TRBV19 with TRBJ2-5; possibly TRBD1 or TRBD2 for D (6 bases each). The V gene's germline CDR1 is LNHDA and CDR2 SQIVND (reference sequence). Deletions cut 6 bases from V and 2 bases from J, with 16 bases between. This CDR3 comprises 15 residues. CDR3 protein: CASRIQGGRQETQYF. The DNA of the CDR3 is TGTGCCAGTAGAATACAGGGAGGACGGCAAGAGACCCAGTACTTC.

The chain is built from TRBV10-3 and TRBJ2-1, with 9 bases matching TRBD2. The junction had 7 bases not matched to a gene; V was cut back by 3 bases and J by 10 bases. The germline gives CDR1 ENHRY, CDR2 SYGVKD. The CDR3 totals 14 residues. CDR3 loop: CAISDQGLAREQFF. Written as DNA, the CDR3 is TGTGCCATCAGTGACCAAGGACTAGCGCGGGAGCAGTTCTTC.

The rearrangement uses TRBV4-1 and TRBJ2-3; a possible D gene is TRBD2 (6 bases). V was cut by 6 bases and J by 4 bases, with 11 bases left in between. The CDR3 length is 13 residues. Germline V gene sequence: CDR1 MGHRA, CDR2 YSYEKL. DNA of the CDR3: TGCGCCAGCAGGGGAGGAATGGCAGATACGCAGTATTTT. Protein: CASRGGMADTQYF.

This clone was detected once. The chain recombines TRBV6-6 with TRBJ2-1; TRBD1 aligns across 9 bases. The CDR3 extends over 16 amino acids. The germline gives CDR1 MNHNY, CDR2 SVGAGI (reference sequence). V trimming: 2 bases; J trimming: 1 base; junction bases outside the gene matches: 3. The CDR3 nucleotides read TGTGCCAGCAGTTACAGGACAGGGGTGTCCTACAATGAGCAGTTCTTC. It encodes CASSYRTGVSYNEQFF.

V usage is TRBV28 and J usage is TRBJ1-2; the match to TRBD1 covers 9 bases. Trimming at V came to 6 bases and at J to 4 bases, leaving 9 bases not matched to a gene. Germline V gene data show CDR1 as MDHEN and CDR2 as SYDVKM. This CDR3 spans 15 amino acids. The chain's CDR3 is CASRPTGGKGYGYTF. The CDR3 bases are TGTGCCAGCAGACCGACAGGGGGTAAAGGCTATGGCTACACCTTC.

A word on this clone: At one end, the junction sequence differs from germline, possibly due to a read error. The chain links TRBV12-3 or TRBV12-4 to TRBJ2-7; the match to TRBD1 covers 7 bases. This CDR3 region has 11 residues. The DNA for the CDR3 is TGTGCCAGCAGTGGCTACAGGGGTTGGATCTTC. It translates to CASSGYRGWIF.

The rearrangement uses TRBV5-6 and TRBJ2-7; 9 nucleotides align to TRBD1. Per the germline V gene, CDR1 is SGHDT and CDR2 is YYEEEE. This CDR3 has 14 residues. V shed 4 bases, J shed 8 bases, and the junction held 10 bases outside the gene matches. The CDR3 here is CASSAGTGYRQQYF. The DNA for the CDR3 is TGTGCCAGCAGCGCCGGGACAGGGTATCGCCAGCAGTACTTC.

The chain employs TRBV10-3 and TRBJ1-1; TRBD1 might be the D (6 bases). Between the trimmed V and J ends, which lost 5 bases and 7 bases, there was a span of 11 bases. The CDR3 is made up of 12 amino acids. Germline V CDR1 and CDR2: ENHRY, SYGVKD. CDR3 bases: TGTGCCATCAGTAGAACGGACAGTGAAGCTTTCTTT. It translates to CAISRTDSEAFF.

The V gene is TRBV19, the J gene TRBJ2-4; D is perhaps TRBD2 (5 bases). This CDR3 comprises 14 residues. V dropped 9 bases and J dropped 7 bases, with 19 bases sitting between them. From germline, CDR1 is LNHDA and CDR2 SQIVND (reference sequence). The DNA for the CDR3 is TGTGCCAGCTCGCGACCCCCGAGAGGGAACATTCAGTACTTC. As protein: CASSRPPRGNIQYF.

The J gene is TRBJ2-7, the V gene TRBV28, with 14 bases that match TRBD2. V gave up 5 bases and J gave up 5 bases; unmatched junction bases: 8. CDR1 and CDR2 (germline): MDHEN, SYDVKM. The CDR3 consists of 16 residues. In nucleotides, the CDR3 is TGTGCCAGCAGTCTAGAGGGACTAGCGGGAGCCCACGAGCAGTACTTC. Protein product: CASSLEGLAGAHEQYF. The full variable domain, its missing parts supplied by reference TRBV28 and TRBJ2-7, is DVKVTQSSRYLVKRTGEKVFLECVQDMDHENMFWYRQDPGLGLRLIYFSYDVKMKEKGDIPEGYSVSREKKERFSLILESASTNQTSMYLCASSLEGLAGAHEQYFGPGTRLTVT.

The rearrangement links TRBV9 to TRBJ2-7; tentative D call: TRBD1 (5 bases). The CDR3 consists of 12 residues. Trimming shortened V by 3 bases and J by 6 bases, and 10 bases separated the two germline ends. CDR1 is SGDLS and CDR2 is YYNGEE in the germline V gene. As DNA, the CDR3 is TGTGCCAGCAGCGCCGCAGGGCGCGAGCAGTACTTC. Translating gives CASSAAGREQYF.

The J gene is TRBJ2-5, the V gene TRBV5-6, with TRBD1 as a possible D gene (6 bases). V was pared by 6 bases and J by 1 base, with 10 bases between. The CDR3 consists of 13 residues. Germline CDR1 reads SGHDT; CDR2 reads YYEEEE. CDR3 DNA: TGTGCCAGCAAAGGACAGCTCCAAGAGACCCAGTACTTC. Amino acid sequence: CASKGQLQETQYF.

In DNA form, the CDR3 reads TGTGCCAGCAGCTTACTCGGAGGGGTCCACGAGCAGTACTTC. This sequence encodes CASSLLGGVHEQYF. The chain links TRBV7-9 to TRBJ2-7, with D possibly TRBD2 on 6 matching bases. Trimming took 2 bases from V and 5 from J, leaving 13 bases between them. The germline V gene has CDR1 SEHNR and CDR2 FQNEAQ (reference sequence). This CDR3 is 14 amino acids long.

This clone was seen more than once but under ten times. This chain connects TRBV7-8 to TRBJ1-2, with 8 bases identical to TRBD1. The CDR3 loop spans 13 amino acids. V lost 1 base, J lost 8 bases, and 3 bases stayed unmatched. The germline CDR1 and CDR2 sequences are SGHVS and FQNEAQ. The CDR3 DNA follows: TGTGCCAGCAGCTTAGGGACAGGGATCGGCTACACCTTC. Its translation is CASSLGTGIGYTF.

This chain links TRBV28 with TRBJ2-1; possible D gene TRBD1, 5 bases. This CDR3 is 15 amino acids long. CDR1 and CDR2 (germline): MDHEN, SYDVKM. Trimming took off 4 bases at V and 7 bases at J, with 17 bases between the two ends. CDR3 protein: CASSSWAGYTNEQFF. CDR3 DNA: TGTGCCAGCAGTTCTTGGGCAGGGTATACGAATGAGCAGTTCTTC.

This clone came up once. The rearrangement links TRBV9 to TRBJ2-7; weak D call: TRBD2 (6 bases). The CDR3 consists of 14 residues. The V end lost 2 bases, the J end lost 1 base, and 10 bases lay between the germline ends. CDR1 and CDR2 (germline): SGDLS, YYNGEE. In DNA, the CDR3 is TGTGCCAGCAGCGTTGGTAGCGGATCCTACGAGCAGTACTTC. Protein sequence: CASSVGSGSYEQYF.

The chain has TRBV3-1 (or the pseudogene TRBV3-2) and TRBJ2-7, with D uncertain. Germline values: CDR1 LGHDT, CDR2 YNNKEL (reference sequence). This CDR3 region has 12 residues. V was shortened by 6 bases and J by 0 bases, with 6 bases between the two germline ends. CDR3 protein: CASSFSSYEQYF. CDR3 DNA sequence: TGTGCCAGCAGTTTTAGCTCCTACGAGCAGTACTTC.

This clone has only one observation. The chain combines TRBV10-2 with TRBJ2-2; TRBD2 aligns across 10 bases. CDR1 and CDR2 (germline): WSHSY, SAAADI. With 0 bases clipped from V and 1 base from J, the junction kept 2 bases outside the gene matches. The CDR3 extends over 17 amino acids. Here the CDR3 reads CASSESRTSGNTGELFF. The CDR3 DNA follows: TGCGCCAGCAGTGAGTCAAGGACTAGCGGGAACACCGGGGAGCTGTTTTTT.

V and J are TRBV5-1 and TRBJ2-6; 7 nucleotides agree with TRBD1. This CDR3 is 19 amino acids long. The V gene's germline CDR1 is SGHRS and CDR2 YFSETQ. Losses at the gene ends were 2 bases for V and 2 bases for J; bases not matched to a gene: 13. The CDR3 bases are TGCGCCAGCAGCTTCGGACAGGCTGTTCTACGTACTGGGGCCAACGTCCTGACTTTC. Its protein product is CASSFGQAVLRTGANVLTF.

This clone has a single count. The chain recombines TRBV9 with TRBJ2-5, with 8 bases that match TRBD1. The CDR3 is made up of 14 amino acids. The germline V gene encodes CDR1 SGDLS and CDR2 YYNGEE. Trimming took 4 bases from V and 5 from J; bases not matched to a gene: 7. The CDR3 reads CASSPQDREETQYF. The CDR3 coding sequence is TGTGCCAGCAGCCCCCAGGACAGGGAGGAGACCCAGTACTTC.

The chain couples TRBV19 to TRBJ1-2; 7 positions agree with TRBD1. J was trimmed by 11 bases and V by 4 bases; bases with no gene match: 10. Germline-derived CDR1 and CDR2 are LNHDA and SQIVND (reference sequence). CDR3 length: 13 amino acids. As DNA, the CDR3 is TGTGCCAGTAGTACCACCCGACAGGGTAGGTACACCTTC. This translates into CASSTTRQGRYTF. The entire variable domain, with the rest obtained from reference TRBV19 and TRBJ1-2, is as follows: DGGITQSPKYLFRKEGQNVTLSCEQNLNHDAMYWYRQDPGQGLRLIYYSQIVNDFQKGDIAEGYSVSREKKESFPLTVTSAQKNPTAFYLCASSTTRQGRYTFGSGTRLTVV.

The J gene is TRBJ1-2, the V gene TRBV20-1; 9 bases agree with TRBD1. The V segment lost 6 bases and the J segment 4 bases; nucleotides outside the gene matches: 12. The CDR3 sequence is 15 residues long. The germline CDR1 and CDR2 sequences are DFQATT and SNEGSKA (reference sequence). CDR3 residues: CSASPGTGQLYGYTF. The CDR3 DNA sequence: TGCAGTGCCAGTCCCGGGACAGGGCAACTCTATGGCTACACCTTC.

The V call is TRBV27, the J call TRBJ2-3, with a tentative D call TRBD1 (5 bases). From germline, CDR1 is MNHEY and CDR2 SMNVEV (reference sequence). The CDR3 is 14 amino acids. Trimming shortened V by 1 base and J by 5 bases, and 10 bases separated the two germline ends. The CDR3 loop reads CASSLWQGLDTQYF. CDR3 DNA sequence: TGTGCCAGCAGTTTATGGCAGGGTTTAGATACGCAGTATTTT.

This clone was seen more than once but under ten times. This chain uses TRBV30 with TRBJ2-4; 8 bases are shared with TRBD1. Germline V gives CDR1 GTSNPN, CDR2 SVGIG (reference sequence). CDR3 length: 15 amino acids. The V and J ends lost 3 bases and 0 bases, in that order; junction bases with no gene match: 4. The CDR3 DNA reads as TGTGCCTGGAGGCGACAGGGGTCAGCCAAAAACATTCAGTACTTC. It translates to CAWRRQGSAKNIQYF.

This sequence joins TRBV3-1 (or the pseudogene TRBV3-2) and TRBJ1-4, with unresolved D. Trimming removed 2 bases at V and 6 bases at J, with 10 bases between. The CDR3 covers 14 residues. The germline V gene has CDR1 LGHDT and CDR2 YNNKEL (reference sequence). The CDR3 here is CASSQYRRDEKLFF. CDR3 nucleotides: TGTGCCAGCAGCCAATACCGCCGGGATGAAAAACTGTTTTTT.

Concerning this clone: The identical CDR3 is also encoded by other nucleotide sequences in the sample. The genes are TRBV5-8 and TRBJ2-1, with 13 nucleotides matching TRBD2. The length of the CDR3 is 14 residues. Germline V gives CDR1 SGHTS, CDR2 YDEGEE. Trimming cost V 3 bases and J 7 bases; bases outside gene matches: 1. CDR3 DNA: TGTGCCAGCAGCTCGGGACTAGCGGGAAATGAGCAGTTCTTC. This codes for CASSSGLAGNEQFF.

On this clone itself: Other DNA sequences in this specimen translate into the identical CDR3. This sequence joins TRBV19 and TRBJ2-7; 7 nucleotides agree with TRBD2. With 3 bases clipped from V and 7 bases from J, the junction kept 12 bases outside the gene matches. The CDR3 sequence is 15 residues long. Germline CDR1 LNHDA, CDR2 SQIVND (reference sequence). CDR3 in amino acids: CASSISSGRPGEQYF. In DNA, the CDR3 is TGTGCCAGTAGTATCTCTAGCGGTCGACCCGGGGAGCAGTACTTC.

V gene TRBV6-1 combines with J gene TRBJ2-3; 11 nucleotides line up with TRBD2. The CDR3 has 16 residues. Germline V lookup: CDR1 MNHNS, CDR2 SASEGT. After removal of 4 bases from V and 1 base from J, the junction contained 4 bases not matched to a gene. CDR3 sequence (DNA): TGTGCCAGCAGTGCTACTAGCGGGAGTGGCACAGATACGCAGTATTTT. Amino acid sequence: CASSATSGSGTDTQYF.